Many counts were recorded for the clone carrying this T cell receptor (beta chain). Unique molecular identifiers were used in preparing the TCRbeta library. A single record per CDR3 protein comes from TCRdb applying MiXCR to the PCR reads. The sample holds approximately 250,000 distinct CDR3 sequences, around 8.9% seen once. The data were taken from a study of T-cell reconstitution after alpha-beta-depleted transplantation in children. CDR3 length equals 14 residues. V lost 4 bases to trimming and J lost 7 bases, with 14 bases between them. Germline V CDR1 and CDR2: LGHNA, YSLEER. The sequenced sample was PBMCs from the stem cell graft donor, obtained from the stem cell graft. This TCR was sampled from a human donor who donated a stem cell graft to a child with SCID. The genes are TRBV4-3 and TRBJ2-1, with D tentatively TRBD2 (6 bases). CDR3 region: CASSPELGRNEQFF. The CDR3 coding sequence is TGCGCCAGCAGCCCCGAGTTAGGGAGGAATGAGCAGTTCTTC.